A single sample gave rise to the 22 T cell receptor beta chains below, sequenced in a study of CD8+ T cells in alopecia areata. Sequencing relied on a cDNA template that was reverse transcribed from extracted RNA. TCRdb's copy holds only in-frame clones and misses some; the assay was immunoSEQ multiplex PCR. This sample has about 180,000 clones, with about 47% found just once. Treatment: oral pan-JAK inhibitor, 5-10 mg twice daily. Sequenced material: CD8+ T cells sorted from blood, taken at roughly week 52, from a patient treated with tofacitinib. These receptors came from a human donor with alopecia areata.

The chain joins TRBV4-2 to TRBJ2-1; possible D gene TRBD1, 5 bases. The CDR3 length is 14 residues. V lost 2 bases to trimming and J lost 6 bases, with 11 bases between them. Germline values: CDR1 LGHNA, CDR2 YNFKEQ. As DNA, the CDR3 is TGTGCCAGCAGCCAACACCCCGACAGCAATGAGCAGTTCTTC. Residues: CASSQHPDSNEQFF.

This clone has more than one count but fewer than ten. This chain links TRBV29-1 with TRBJ2-1; D uncertain. Trimming removed 4 bases at V and 5 bases at J, with 9 bases between. Germline V gives CDR1 SQVTM, CDR2 ANQGSEA. The CDR3 is made up of 12 amino acids. The DNA of the CDR3 is TGCAGCGTTGTGGGTAGAGACAATGAGCAGTTCTTC. It encodes CSVVGRDNEQFF.

A few counts support this clone. This chain connects TRBV30 to TRBJ1-5, with 8 nucleotides matching TRBD1. From germline, CDR1 is GTSNPN and CDR2 SVGIG (reference sequence). V dropped 4 bases and J dropped 13; count of bases not matched to a gene: 12. The CDR3 is 13 residues long. CDR3 region: CAWMPPGGGGQHF. The CDR3 DNA is TGTGCCTGGATGCCGCCAGGGGGCGGAGGGCAGCATTTT.

The rearrangement joins TRBV25-1 to TRBJ2-3; D is uncertain. Deletions cut 4 bases from V and 5 bases from J, with 10 bases between. CDR1 is MGHDK and CDR2 is SYGVNS in the germline V gene. The CDR3 extends over 13 amino acids. The CDR3 sequence is CASSASPRDTQYF. For the CDR3, the DNA is TGTGCCAGCAGTGCCTCTCCGAGAGATACGCAGTATTTT.

By sample fraction, this clone is large (0.1 to 1%). The genes are TRBV27 and TRBJ2-3; D gene ambiguous. The germline V and J ends were trimmed by 3 bases and 0 bases, with 10 bases remaining between them. This CDR3 is built from 15 residues. The germline gives CDR1 MNHEY, CDR2 SMNVEV (reference sequence). The CDR3 spells CASSFVAASTDTQYF. The CDR3 nucleotides read TGTGCCAGCAGTTTTGTGGCAGCTAGCACAGATACGCAGTATTTT.

The V gene is TRBV5-1, the J gene TRBJ2-5; D may correspond to TRBD1 or TRBD2 (5 bases each). Germline V gene data show CDR1 as SGHRS and CDR2 as YFSETQ. The CDR3 sequence is 14 residues long. The germline V and J ends were trimmed by 6 bases and 5 bases, with 17 bases remaining between them. The CDR3 here is CASTPYRRTETQYF. As DNA, the CDR3 is TGCGCCAGCACACCATACAGGAGGACGGAGACCCAGTACTTC.

This sequence joins TRBV29-1 and TRBJ2-3; weak D call: TRBD2 (6 bases). Germline V CDR1 and CDR2: SQVTM, ANQGSEA. This CDR3 is built from 13 residues. Deletions cut 7 bases from V and 2 bases from J, with 13 bases between. The CDR3 loop reads CSADGGATDTQYF. In DNA, the CDR3 is TGCAGCGCAGACGGGGGTGCCACAGATACGCAGTATTTT.

This clone was picked up a small number of times. The CDR3 region has the DNA TGCAGCGTTGAAGAGGCGGGGACTGCCCCAGATACGCAGTATTTT. It translates to CSVEEAGTAPDTQYF. This chain links TRBV29-1 with TRBJ2-3; a possible D gene is TRBD2 (6 bases). The germline V and J ends were trimmed by 0 bases and 4 bases, with 14 bases remaining between them. CDR3 length equals 15 residues. Germline values: CDR1 SQVTM, CDR2 ANQGSEA.

The CDR3 coding sequence is TGTGCCAGCAGCGTAGGCAGTCGGCGGGAAAAACTGTTTTTT. Its translation: CASSVGSRREKLFF. This chain connects TRBV9 to TRBJ1-4; no reliable D call. Trimming took 0 bases from V and 8 from J, leaving 11 bases between them. The V gene's germline CDR1 is SGDLS and CDR2 YYNGEE. The CDR3 length is 14 residues.

The chain links TRBV27 to TRBJ2-7; D remains unclear. CDR1 and CDR2 (germline): MNHEY, SMNVEV (reference sequence). With 3 bases removed from V and 3 bases from J, the gap between germline ends came to 9 bases. This CDR3 comprises 13 residues. The CDR3 region has the DNA TGTGCCAGCAGTTTCGGCGGTAACTACGAGCAGTACTTC. It codes for CASSFGGNYEQYF.

This clone was found a few times. The gene calls are TRBV7-9 and TRBJ1-2; TRBD1 matches at 9 bases. The CDR3 runs to 17 residues. The V gene end was trimmed by 5 bases and the J gene end by 4 bases; junction bases not matched to a gene: 14. Per germline, CDR1 SEHNR and CDR2 FQNEAQ (reference sequence). CDR3 bases: TGTGCCAGCAGCACGTCCGGGACAGGGACCCGAAGCTATGGCTACACCTTC. This translates into CASSTSGTGTRSYGYTF.

The V gene is TRBV30, the J gene TRBJ2-7, with D perhaps matching TRBD1 (7 bases). In germline, CDR1 is GTSNPN, CDR2 SVGIG (reference sequence). The CDR3 spans 13 residues. V was pared by 2 bases and J by 3 bases, with 11 bases between. CDR3 residues: CAWSQGGYYEQYF. CDR3 DNA sequence: TGTGCCTGGAGTCAGGGGGGATACTACGAGCAGTACTTC. The entire variable domain, with the rest obtained from reference TRBV30 and TRBJ2-7, is as follows: SQTIHQWPATLVQPVGSPLSLECTVEGTSNPNLYWYRQAAGRGLQLLFYSVGIGQISSEVPQNLSASRPQDRQFILSSKKLLLSDSGFYLCAWSQGGYYEQYFGPGTRLTVT.

The V gene is TRBV10-2, the J gene TRBJ1-6; D uncertain. Looked up from germline, CDR1 is WSHSY and CDR2 is SAAADI. Trimming removed 4 bases from V and 12 bases from J, with 13 bases in between. CDR3 size: 13 residues. CDR3 sequence reads: CASSGSAVGPLHF. CDR3 sequence (DNA): TGCGCCAGCAGTGGGTCGGCAGTAGGACCCCTCCACTTT.

This rearrangement joins TRBV9 to TRBJ2-5, with TRBD2 matching 13 bases. Germline V lookup: CDR1 SGDLS, CDR2 YYNGEE. V trimming: 2 bases; J trimming: 9 bases; junction bases outside the gene matches: 13. This CDR3 has 17 residues. CDR3 amino acids: CASSVSAGTSGAPAQYF. The CDR3 DNA reads TGTGCCAGCAGCGTTTCCGCCGGGACTAGCGGGGCCCCAGCCCAGTACTTC.

This sequence joins TRBV20-1 and TRBJ2-1; 9 bases align to TRBD2. Germline V gene data show CDR1 as DFQATT and CDR2 as SNEGSKA (reference sequence). V lost 3 bases to trimming and J lost 14 bases; unmatched junction nucleotides: 5. CDR3 length: 11 residues. Here the CDR3 reads CSARQRGEEFF. The CDR3 bases are TGCAGTGCTAGGCAGCGGGGGGAGGAGTTCTTC.

This clone was observed a handful of times. The chain couples TRBV7-3 to TRBJ1-1; the D gene is possibly TRBD1 (6 bases). The CDR3 contains 18 residues. CDR1 and CDR2 (germline): SGHTA, FQGTGA. V was shortened by 4 bases and J by 4 bases, with 25 bases between the two germline ends. The chain's CDR3 is CASSYDPPQGFVFTEAFF. The CDR3 DNA reads as TGTGCCAGCAGCTACGACCCCCCACAGGGCTTCGTTTTCACTGAAGCTTTCTTT.

The rearrangement uses TRBV25-1 and TRBJ2-5, with 9 nucleotides matching TRBD1. The germline V gene encodes CDR1 MGHDK and CDR2 SYGVNS. V shed 5 bases and J 5 bases; nucleotides not matched to a gene: 9. The CDR3 is 15 residues long. The DNA for the CDR3 is TGTGCCAGCAGTTCCTCGGGACAGGGTTGGGAGACCCAGTACTTC. Translating gives CASSSSGQGWETQYF.

J is TRBJ2-3 and V is TRBV6-1; the match to TRBD2 covers 9 bases. This CDR3 is 16 amino acids long. Germline values: CDR1 MNHNS, CDR2 SASEGT. J was trimmed by 0 bases and V by 4 bases; bases with no gene match: 5. As DNA, the CDR3 is TGTGCCAGCAGTGCCCTAGCGGGGCCGAGCACAGATACGCAGTATTTT. It is translated as CASSALAGPSTDTQYF.

In this sample, this clone turned up a few times. The rearrangement links TRBV29-1 to TRBJ2-3, with D unresolved. Germline assignment: CDR1 SQVTM and CDR2 ANQGSEA. CDR3 size: 17 residues. With 0 bases removed from V and 4 bases from J, the gap between germline ends came to 20 bases. CDR3 loop: CSVEDVYRESVADTQYF. CDR3 coding DNA: TGCAGCGTTGAAGATGTGTACAGAGAATCAGTCGCAGATACGCAGTATTTT.

The genes are TRBV15 and TRBJ2-1; D gene ambiguous. The CDR3 extends over 17 amino acids. V lost 5 bases and J 1 base, leaving 18 bases between the germline ends. CDR1 and CDR2 from the germline V gene are LNHNV and YYDKDF (reference sequence). This chain's CDR3 is CATSPPPDKPSYNEQFF. The DNA of the CDR3 is TGTGCCACCAGCCCTCCACCCGATAAACCATCCTACAATGAGCAGTTCTTC.

The V gene is TRBV25-1, the J gene TRBJ1-4, with D hard to call. The germline gives CDR1 MGHDK, CDR2 SYGVNS. The length of the CDR3 is 14 residues. Trimming stripped 6 bases from V and 8 bases from J, with 16 bases between. CDR3: CASRKTGAEEKLFF. The DNA for the CDR3 is TGTGCCAGCAGGAAGACGGGTGCGGAGGAAAAACTGTTTTTT.

The CDR3 region has the DNA TGTGCCTGGAGCTCAGGGAGGGAGACCCAGTACTTC. Translated, it gives CAWSSGRETQYF. The V call is TRBV30, the J call TRBJ2-5; possible D gene TRBD2, 6 bases. Germline CDR1 and CDR2: GTSNPN and SVGIG (reference sequence). CDR3 size: 12 residues. V was pared by 3 bases and J by 5 bases, with 10 bases between.